The TCR beta chain described here comes from a study of blood T cell repertoires in COVID-19. As for the study in general: Researchers got acute and convalescent COVID-19 samples from the United States, Italy and Spain. From T cells, B-cell-depleted T cells, or PBMCs came the material, which was cDNA or gDNA.

Sequencing used immunoSEQ multiplex PCR; TCRdb keeps in-frame clones, though not all of them. The top ten hold 1.5% to 1.9% of the sample, which has about 260,000 clones, 80% to 85% seen once. This CDR3 has 15 residues. CDR1 is ENHRY, CDR2 SYGVKD, per germline. V was shortened by 3 bases and J by 8 bases, with 18 bases between the two germline ends. Sequencing was performed on peripheral blood. The sequence derives from a woman aged 40 to 55 who had recovered from COVID-19. The V call is TRBV10-3, the J call TRBJ2-3; weak D call: TRBD1 (6 bases). CDR3 loop: CAISDPGHGVLTQYF. The CDR3 bases are TGTGCCATCAGTGACCCGGGACACGGAGTTCTTACGCAGTATTTT.